The 23 T cell receptor beta chains listed next were all sequenced from one sample in a study of beta chain features in type 1 diabetes (dated by TCRdb to the late 2010s). Libraries came from the immunoSEQ multiplex PCR assay. The High Capacity cDNA Reverse Transcription Kit was used to reverse transcribe all of the isolated RNA, meaning that expressed TCRB transcripts were what got sequenced. TCRdb re-hosts the immuneACCESS table, in-frame sequences only. Its copies lack some clones; in the studies checked, an unresolved V gene accounts for under half of them, and the cause for the rest is not known. The sample table shows around 500,000 clones, and around 10% are seen once. The biggest ten clones account for about 0.042% of the sample. The sequenced material came from naive CD4+ T cells from blood. The cell subset or site label, as the study defines it: true naive CD4+ T cells. The receptor set was obtained from a woman in her late teens or twenties in good health.

Only a few counts were recorded for this clone. The V call is TRBV29-1, the J call TRBJ2-3, with a weak D call TRBD1 (6 bases). This CDR3 contains 13 residues. Germline lookup yields CDR1 SQVTM and CDR2 ANQGSEA. The V end was cut by 3 bases, the J end by 4 bases, with 11 bases between. The CDR3 nucleotides are TGCAGCGTTGAGAGCAGGGGATCAGATACGCAGTATTTT. This sequence encodes CSVESRGSDTQYF.

The chain carries TRBV29-1 and TRBJ1-1; D remains ambiguous. V lost 6 bases, J lost 4 bases, and 9 bases lay in between. The CDR3 has 11 residues. The germline CDR1 and CDR2 sequences are SQVTM and ANQGSEA. The CDR3 nucleotides read TGCAGCGTAGCATCGGGCACTGAAGCTTTCTTT. Its protein is CSVASGTEAFF.

The table lists this clone with a few counts. This chain connects TRBV4-1 to TRBJ2-7; perhaps TRBD2 as D (5 bases). The V end was cut by 3 bases, the J end by 3 bases, with 9 bases between. The germline V gene has CDR1 MGHRA and CDR2 YSYEKL. There are 13 residues in the CDR3. CDR3 in amino acids: CASSQEGGYEQYF. The CDR3 DNA reads TGCGCCAGCAGCCAGGAAGGAGGCTACGAGCAGTACTTC.

Only a few counts were recorded for this clone. The chain links TRBV6-5 to TRBJ1-6; 7 bases align to TRBD1. The CDR3 runs to 12 residues. The trim removed 6 bases at V and 7 bases at J, leaving 0 bases unmatched. The germline V gene encodes CDR1 MNHEY and CDR2 SVGAGI. The DNA for the CDR3 is TGTGCCAGCAGGACAGGGAATTCACCCCTCCACTTT. Translating gives CASRTGNSPLHF.

On this clone itself: The sample carries other DNA sequences with the same CDR3. V is TRBV20-1 and J is TRBJ2-5; D uncertain. Germline V gene sequence: CDR1 DFQATT, CDR2 SNEGSKA (reference sequence). The CDR3 runs 10 residues. Trimming cost V 3 bases and J 4 bases, with 3 bases left between them. The CDR3 loop reads CSASSETQYF. The CDR3 DNA follows: TGCAGTGCTAGCTCAGAGACCCAGTACTTC.

The chain links TRBV25-1 to TRBJ2-1; possible D gene TRBD2, 5 bases. Trimming stripped 0 bases from V and 9 bases from J, with 12 bases between. The germline V gene encodes CDR1 MGHDK and CDR2 SYGVNS. The CDR3 spans 14 residues. This CDR3 is CASSEYLIEGEQFF. DNA for the CDR3: TGTGCCAGCAGTGAATATCTCATTGAGGGTGAGCAGTTCTTC.

The chain is built from TRBV5-1 and TRBJ2-3, with D tentatively TRBD1 or TRBD2 (5 bases each). Per the germline V gene, CDR1 is SGHRS and CDR2 is YFSETQ. This CDR3 is 14 amino acids long. V gave up 5 bases and J gave up 2 bases, with 12 bases separating them. The DNA of the CDR3 is TGCGCCAGCAGAAACGGGACGGTCACAGATACGCAGTATTTT. Amino acid sequence: CASRNGTVTDTQYF.

This clone has more than one count but fewer than ten. The gene calls are TRBV18 and TRBJ1-2; TRBD1 might be the D (6 bases). Germline V gene sequence: CDR1 KGHSH, CDR2 LQKENI. This CDR3 comprises 14 residues. Between the trimmed V and J ends, which lost 3 bases and 4 bases, there was a span of 12 bases. The DNA for the CDR3 is TGTGCCAGCTCACCGACAGGTCCCGTCTATGGCTACACCTTC. Translating it yields CASSPTGPVYGYTF.

The V and J genes are TRBV18 and TRBJ2-3, with 7 bases matching TRBD1. Germline CDR1 KGHSH, CDR2 LQKENI. Trimming cost V 5 bases and J 6 bases; bases outside gene matches: 5. This CDR3 has 13 residues. CDR3 sequence: CASSTGVTDTQYF. As DNA, the CDR3 is TGTGCCAGCTCAACAGGGGTCACCGATACGCAGTATTTT. Full variable domain (missing parts from reference TRBV18 and TRBJ2-3): NAGVMQNPRHLVRRRGQEARLRCSPMKGHSHVYWYRQLPEEGLKFMVYLQKENIIDESGMPKERFSAEFPKEGPSILRIQQVVRGDSAAYFCASSTGVTDTQYFGPGTRLTVL.

This chain links TRBV29-1 with TRBJ1-1; D gene ambiguous. Germline CDR1 is SQVTM and CDR2 is ANQGSEA. The CDR3 runs to 13 residues. Trimming shortened V by 4 bases and J by 11 bases, and 20 bases separated the two germline ends. The DNA for the CDR3 is TGCAGCGTTGGTCTTTCGGGTCGGCCGCTGGCTTTCTTT. Amino acids: CSVGLSGRPLAFF.

The chain has TRBV7-9 and TRBJ2-3; no definite D call. The V gene lost 4 bases and the J gene lost 0 bases, with 17 bases spanning the gap. The CDR3 has 17 residues. Germline V gene lookup returns CDR1 SEHNR and CDR2 FQNEAQ (reference sequence). CDR3 DNA: TGTGCCAGCAGCTACCAAAGAGGCATCGCCAGCACAGATACGCAGTATTTT. Protein: CASSYQRGIASTDTQYF.

This chain connects TRBV2 to TRBJ2-3; D call uncertain. CDR1 SNHLY and CDR2 FYNNEI come from the germline V gene. The CDR3 covers 14 residues. V lost 5 bases to trimming and J lost 2 bases, with 11 bases between them. The CDR3 spells CASSKRDLTDTQYF. The CDR3 nucleotides read TGTGCCAGCAGTAAACGCGACCTCACAGATACGCAGTATTTT.

This clone was recorded a few times. V usage is TRBV12-2 and J usage is TRBJ2-7; the table's D call TRBD1 went unverified against the DNA. TRBV12-2 is a recognized pseudogene. The CDR3 is made up of 10 amino acids. CDR3 residues: CASRPGEQYV. The CDR3 DNA is TGTGCAAGTCGGCCAGGCGAGCAGTACGTC.

This clone was counted between two and nine times. The chain uses TRBV9 and TRBJ2-1, with a weak D call TRBD1 (6 bases). The V and J ends lost 4 bases and 11 bases respectively, with 19 bases between them. Germline V lookup: CDR1 SGDLS, CDR2 YYNGEE. This CDR3 spans 14 amino acids. As DNA, the CDR3 is TGTGCCAGCAGCTCCGGGACACAGGCACACAAGCAGTTCTTC. Translating gives CASSSGTQAHKQFF. Full variable domain (outside the CDR3, taken from reference TRBV9 and TRBJ2-1): DSGVTQTPKHLITATGQRVTLRCSPRSGDLSVYWYQQSLDQGLQFLIQYYNGEERAKGNILERFSAQQFPDLHSELNLSSLELGDSALYFCASSSGTQAHKQFFGPGTRLTVL.

Written as DNA, the CDR3 is TGTGCCAGCAGCCCGCCAGAAACACAAGAGACCCAGTACTTC. Protein sequence: CASSPPETQETQYF. The gene calls are TRBV11-2 and TRBJ2-5; D call uncertain. The V end was cut by 5 bases, the J end by 2 bases, with 12 bases between. The CDR3 has 14 amino acids. The germline gives CDR1 SGHAT, CDR2 FQNNGV.

This clone occurred a few times. The rearrangement links TRBV28 to TRBJ2-5, with 9 bases lining up with TRBD2. The CDR3 loop spans 13 amino acids. CDR1 is MDHEN and CDR2 is SYDVKM in the germline V gene. The V and J ends lost 8 bases and 5 bases, in that order; junction bases with no gene match: 6. CDR3 in amino acids: CASRGGGRETQYF. CDR3 DNA: TGTGCCAGCCGCGGGGGGGGACGGGAGACCCAGTACTTC.

The chain combines TRBV28 with TRBJ2-1; TRBD2 matches 8 bases. Germline CDR1 MDHEN, CDR2 SYDVKM. CDR3 length: 15 residues. V shed 2 bases, J shed 4 bases, and the junction held 4 bases outside the gene matches. CDR3 amino acids: CASSLNGGGYNEQFF. CDR3 in DNA: TGTGCCAGCAGTTTAAATGGCGGGGGGTACAATGAGCAGTTCTTC.

This sequence joins TRBV29-1 and TRBJ1-5; unclear D gene. Germline-derived CDR1 and CDR2 are SQVTM and ANQGSEA. The CDR3 is 17 amino acids. V was shortened by 0 bases and J by 2 bases, with 17 bases between the two germline ends. CDR3 amino acids: CSVEDRLVLHGNQPQHF. CDR3 sequence (DNA): TGCAGCGTTGAAGATAGGTTAGTACTACATGGCAATCAGCCCCAGCATTTT. Based on the CDR3 plus reference TRBV29-1 and TRBJ1-5, the full variable domain is SAVISQKPSRDICQRGTSLTIQCQVDSQVTMMFWYRQQPGQSLTLIATANQGSEATYESGFVIDKFPISRPNLTFSTLTVSNMSPEDSSIYLCSVEDRLVLHGNQPQHFGDGTRLSIL.

This clone occurred a few times. The chain has TRBV7-9 and TRBJ2-2, with D perhaps matching TRBD2 (6 bases). The ends were cut back, 11 bases at V and 0 bases at J, with 13 bases in the middle. From germline, CDR1 is SEHNR and CDR2 FQNEAQ (reference sequence). This CDR3 has 14 amino acids. CDR3 in amino acids: CAAEGRTNTGELFF. CDR3 in DNA: TGTGCCGCGGAGGGCCGTACGAACACCGGGGAGCTGTTTTTT.

This clone showed up many times. This chain links TRBV30 with TRBJ2-7, with D possibly TRBD1 on 6 matching bases. The germline gives CDR1 GTSNPN, CDR2 SVGIG (reference sequence). The CDR3 extends over 12 amino acids. V gave up 5 bases and J gave up 4 bases, with 12 bases separating them. CDR3 region: CAWADRWYEQYF. The CDR3 region has the DNA TGTGCCTGGGCGGACAGATGGTACGAGCAGTACTTC.

The genes are TRBV2 and TRBJ2-7, with 7 bases that match TRBD2. CDR3 length equals 14 residues. With V trimmed by 4 bases and J by 1 base, 4 bases remained unmatched. Germline loops: CDR1 SNHLY, CDR2 FYNNEI. Here the CDR3 DNA reads TGTGCCAGCAGTGTGATGGGAGGGTCCTACGAGCAGTACTTC. As protein: CASSVMGGSYEQYF. The full variable domain, with the rest looked up from reference TRBV2 and TRBJ2-7, is EPEVTQTPSHQVTQMGQEVILRCVPISNHLYFYWYRQILGQKVEFLVSFYNNEISEKSEIFDDQFSVERPDGSNFTLKIRSTKLEDSAMYFCASSVMGGSYEQYFGPGTRLTVT.

This clone has only a few counts. The chain recombines TRBV4-1 with TRBJ2-1; possibly TRBD2 for D (6 bases). The V gene's germline CDR1 is MGHRA and CDR2 YSYEKL. Trimming stripped 3 bases from V and 2 bases from J, with 14 bases between. CDR3 length: 16 residues. The DNA of the CDR3 is TGCGCCAGCAGCCAGATCCCTAGCGCAACCTACAATGAGCAGTTCTTC. This encodes CASSQIPSATYNEQFF.

This clone occurred a few times. The genes are TRBV5-1 and TRBJ2-5; 10 nucleotides align to TRBD2. Germline values: CDR1 SGHRS, CDR2 YFSETQ. J was trimmed by 4 bases and V by 4 bases; bases with no gene match: 10. CDR3 length: 16 residues. In DNA form, the CDR3 reads TGCGCCAGCAGCCCCGGAGCGGCTAGCGGGGGAGAGACCCAGTACTTC. It yields the protein CASSPGAASGGETQYF.